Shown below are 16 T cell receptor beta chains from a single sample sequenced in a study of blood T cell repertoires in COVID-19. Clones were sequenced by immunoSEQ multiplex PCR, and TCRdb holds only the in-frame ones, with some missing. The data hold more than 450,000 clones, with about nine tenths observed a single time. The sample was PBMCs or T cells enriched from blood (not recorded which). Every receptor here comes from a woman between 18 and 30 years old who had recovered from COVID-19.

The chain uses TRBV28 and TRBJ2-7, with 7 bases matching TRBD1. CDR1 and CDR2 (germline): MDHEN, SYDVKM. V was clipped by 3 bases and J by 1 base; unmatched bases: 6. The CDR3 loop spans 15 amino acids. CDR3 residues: CASSFAGTASYEQYF. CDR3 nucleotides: TGTGCCAGCAGTTTCGCCGGGACAGCTTCCTACGAGCAGTACTTC.

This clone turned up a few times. The CDR3 sequence is CASSESTGNQPQHF. Written as DNA, the CDR3 is TGTGCCAGCAGTGAATCGACAGGCAATCAGCCCCAGCATTTT. This chain uses TRBV2 with TRBJ1-5, with D maybe TRBD1 (5 bases). Deletions cut 2 bases from V and 2 bases from J, with 7 bases between. There are 14 residues in the CDR3. Germline assignment: CDR1 SNHLY and CDR2 FYNNEI.

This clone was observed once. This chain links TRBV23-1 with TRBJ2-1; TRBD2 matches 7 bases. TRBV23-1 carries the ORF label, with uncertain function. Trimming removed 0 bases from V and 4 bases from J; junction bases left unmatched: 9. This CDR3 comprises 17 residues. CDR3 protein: CASSQSILAEIYNEQFF. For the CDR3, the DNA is TGCGCCAGCAGTCAATCGATCCTAGCGGAGATATACAATGAGCAGTTCTTC.

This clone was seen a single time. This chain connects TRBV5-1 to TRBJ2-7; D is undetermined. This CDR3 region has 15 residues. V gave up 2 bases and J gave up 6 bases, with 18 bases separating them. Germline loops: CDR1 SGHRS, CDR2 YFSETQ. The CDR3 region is CASSFAAGQRGEQYF. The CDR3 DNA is TGCGCCAGCAGCTTCGCCGCTGGTCAGAGAGGCGAGCAGTACTTC. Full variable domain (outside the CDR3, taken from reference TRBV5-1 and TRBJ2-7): KAGVTQTPRYLIKTRGQQVTLSCSPISGHRSVSWYQQTPGQGLQFLFEYFSETQRNKGNFPGRFSGRQFSNSRSEMNVSTLELGDSALYLCASSFAAGQRGEQYFGPGTRLTVT.

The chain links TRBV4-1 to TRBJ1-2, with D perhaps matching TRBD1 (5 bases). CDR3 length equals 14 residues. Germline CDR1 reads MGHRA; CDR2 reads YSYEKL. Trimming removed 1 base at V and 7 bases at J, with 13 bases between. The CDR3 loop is CASSQVGQGGGYTF. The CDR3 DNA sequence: TGCGCCAGCAGCCAAGTAGGGCAGGGAGGTGGCTACACCTTC.

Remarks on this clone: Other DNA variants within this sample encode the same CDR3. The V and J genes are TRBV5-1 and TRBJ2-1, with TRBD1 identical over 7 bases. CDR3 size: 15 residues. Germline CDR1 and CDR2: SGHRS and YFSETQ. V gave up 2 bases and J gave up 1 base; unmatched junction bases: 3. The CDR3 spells CASSLQGPSYNEQFF. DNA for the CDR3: TGCGCCAGCAGCTTACAGGGGCCGTCCTACAATGAGCAGTTCTTC.

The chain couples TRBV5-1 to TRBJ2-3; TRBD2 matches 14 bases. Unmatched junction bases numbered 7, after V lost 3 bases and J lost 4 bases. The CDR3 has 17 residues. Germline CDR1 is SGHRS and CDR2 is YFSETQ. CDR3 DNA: TGCGCCAGCAGCTCCCCTAAGACTAGCGGGGGGGCAGATACGCAGTATTTT. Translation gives CASSSPKTSGGADTQYF.

The CDR3 is CASSSRDSFHEQYF. CDR3 bases: TGTGCCAGCAGCAGCCGGGACAGTTTTCACGAGCAGTACTTC. The rearrangement joins TRBV21-1 to TRBJ2-7; the D call TRBD1 from the table was never checked on the DNA. TRBV21-1 is a pseudogene. This CDR3 is built from 14 residues.

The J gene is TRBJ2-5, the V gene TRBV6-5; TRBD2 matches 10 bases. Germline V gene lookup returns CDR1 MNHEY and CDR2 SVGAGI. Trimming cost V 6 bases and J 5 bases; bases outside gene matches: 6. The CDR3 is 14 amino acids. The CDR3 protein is CASRSGGAGETQYF. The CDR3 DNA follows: TGTGCCAGCAGAAGCGGGGGGGCCGGGGAGACCCAGTACTTC.

CDR3 residues: CASSPLTGTGGIDTQYF. The CDR3 DNA follows: TGCGCCAGCAGCCCCTTAACCGGGACAGGGGGCATAGATACGCAGTATTTT. V usage is TRBV5-1 and J usage is TRBJ2-3, with 12 bases identical to TRBD1. The junction had 11 bases not matched to a gene; V was cut back by 4 bases and J by 5 bases. Germline values: CDR1 SGHRS, CDR2 YFSETQ. The CDR3 is 17 residues long. Full variable domain (rest looked up from reference TRBV5-1 and TRBJ2-3): KAGVTQTPRYLIKTRGQQVTLSCSPISGHRSVSWYQQTPGQGLQFLFEYFSETQRNKGNFPGRFSGRQFSNSRSEMNVSTLELGDSALYLCASSPLTGTGGIDTQYFGPGTRLTVL.

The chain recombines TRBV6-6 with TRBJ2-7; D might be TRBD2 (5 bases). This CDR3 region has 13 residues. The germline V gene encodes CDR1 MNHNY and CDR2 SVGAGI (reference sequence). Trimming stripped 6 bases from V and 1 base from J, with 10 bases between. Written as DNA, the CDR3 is TGTGCCAGCAGAAGGACGGGGTCCTACGAGCAGTACTTC. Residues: CASRRTGSYEQYF.

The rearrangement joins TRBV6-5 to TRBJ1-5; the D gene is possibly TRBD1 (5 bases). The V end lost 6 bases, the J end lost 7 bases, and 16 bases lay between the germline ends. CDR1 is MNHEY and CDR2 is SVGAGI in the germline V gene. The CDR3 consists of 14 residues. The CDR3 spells CASSLGGSSQPQHF. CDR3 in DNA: TGTGCCAGCAGCCTGGGGGGAAGTAGCCAGCCCCAGCATTTT.

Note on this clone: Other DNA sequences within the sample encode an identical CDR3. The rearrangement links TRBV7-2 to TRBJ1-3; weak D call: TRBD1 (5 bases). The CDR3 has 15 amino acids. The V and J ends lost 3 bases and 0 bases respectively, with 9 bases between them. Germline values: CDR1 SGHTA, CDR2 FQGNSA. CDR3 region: CASSLGGISGNTIYF. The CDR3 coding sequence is TGTGCCAGCAGCTTGGGGGGGATCTCTGGAAACACCATATATTTT.

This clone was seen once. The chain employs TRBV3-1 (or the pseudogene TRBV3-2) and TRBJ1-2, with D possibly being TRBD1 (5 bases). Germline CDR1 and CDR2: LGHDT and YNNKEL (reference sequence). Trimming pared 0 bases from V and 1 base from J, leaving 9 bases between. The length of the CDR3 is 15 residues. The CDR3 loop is CASSQERGNNYGYTF. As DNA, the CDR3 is TGTGCCAGCAGCCAAGAACGGGGGAATAACTATGGCTACACCTTC.

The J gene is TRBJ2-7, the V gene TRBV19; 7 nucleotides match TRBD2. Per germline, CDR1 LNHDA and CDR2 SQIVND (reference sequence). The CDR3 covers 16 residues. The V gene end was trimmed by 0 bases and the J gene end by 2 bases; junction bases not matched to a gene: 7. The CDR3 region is CASSIDQRGLTYEQYF. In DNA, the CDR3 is TGTGCCAGTAGTATAGATCAGCGGGGACTTACCTACGAGCAGTACTTC. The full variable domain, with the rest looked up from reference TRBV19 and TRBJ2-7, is DGGITQSPKYLFRKEGQNVTLSCEQNLNHDAMYWYRQDPGQGLRLIYYSQIVNDFQKGDIAEGYSVSREKKESFPLTVTSAQKNPTAFYLCASSIDQRGLTYEQYFGPGTRLTVT.

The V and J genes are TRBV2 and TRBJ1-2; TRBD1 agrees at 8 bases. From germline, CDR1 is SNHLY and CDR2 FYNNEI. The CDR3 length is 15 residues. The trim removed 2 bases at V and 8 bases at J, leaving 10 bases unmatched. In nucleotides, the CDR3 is TGTGCCAGCAGTGAAAGGGGCCAGGGGGCGCGCGGCTACACCTTC. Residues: CASSERGQGARGYTF.